Listed below are T cell receptor beta chains from one sample, sequenced in a study of blood T cell repertoires in COVID-19. Some clones are missing from TCRdb's copy, which holds only in-frame ones; the method was immunoSEQ multiplex PCR. The table has 100,000 to 120,000 clones, 88% seen once; the top ten hold about 3%. Sequencing was performed on peripheral blood. The receptors stem from a woman aged 45-65 years with acute or convalescent COVID-19. Each CDR3 is given with its conserved first and last residue. Fields, in order: clone size, D gene, CDR3 length, J gene, V gene, CDR3 DNA, CDR3 protein. The D gene is left open where the match is weak. Rows give clone size only sometimes, using once, few, many, or a class for an expanded clone.

.	TRBD2	19	TRBJ2-2	TRBV10-3	TGTGCCATCAGTGATCGTCTGATGGCGGGAGGCCTGAACACCGGGGAGCTGTTTTTT	CAISDRLMAGGLNTGELFF
.	.	20	TRBJ1-5	TRBV4-1	TGCGCCAGCAGCCAAGAGTTCGTCACGGGAGGCAGGGGCGGAAATCAGCCCCAGCATTTT	CASSQEFVTGGRGGNQPQHF
.	.	11	TRBJ1-1	TRBV3-1/TRBV3-2	TGTGCCAGCAGCCAAGAGGGGGGAGCTTTCTTT	CASSQEGGAFF
.	TRBD2	16	TRBJ2-1	TRBV15	TGTGCCACCAGCAGAGAGGGAGGGCGCTCCTACAATGAGCAGTTCTTC	CATSREGGRSYNEQFF
once	TRBD1	13	TRBJ1-1	TRBV3-1/TRBV3-2	TGTGCCAGCAGCCGGACAGGGGGCACTGAAGCTTTCTTT	CASSRTGGTEAFF
.	TRBD1	13	TRBJ2-7	TRBV6-5	TGTGCCAGCATAAGACAGGGGACCTACGAGCAGTACTTC	CASIRQGTYEQYF
.	TRBD2	15	TRBJ2-1	TRBV2	TGTGCCAGCCTTACTAGCGGGAGGGCCCAGAATGAGCAGTTCTTC	CASLTSGRAQNEQFF
.	.	13	TRBJ2-2	TRBV9	TGTGCCAGCAGCGTAGGTATCACCGGGGAGCTGTTTTTT	CASSVGITGELFF
.	TRBD1	14	TRBJ2-7	TRBV7-2	TGTGCCAGCAGCCGTACAGGGGGCCCTTACGAGCAGTACTTC	CASSRTGGPYEQYF
few	TRBD1	13	TRBJ2-1	TRBV5-5	TGTGCCAGCAGCCGGGACAGGGGCAATGAGCAGTTCTTC	CASSRDRGNEQFF
.	.	13	TRBJ1-1	TRBV7-2	TGTGCCAGCAGCGTAGCGACATACACTGAAGCTTTCTTT	CASSVATYTEAFF
.	.	17	TRBJ1-1	TRBV18	TGTGCCAGCTCACCGAGCCTTTCCCCCTCTATGAACACTGAAGCTTTCTTT	CASSPSLSPSMNTEAFF
.	TRBD2	14	TRBJ2-3	TRBV11-2	TGTGCCAGCACCCCTGATGTAGCGGGAGATACGCAGTATTTT	CASTPDVAGDTQYF
.	.	16	TRBJ2-7	TRBV6-4	TGTGCCAGCAGTGACTCTGGAGGTCCCGACCAGGACGAGCAGTACTTC	CASSDSGGPDQDEQYF
once	TRBD2	18	TRBJ2-7	TRBV6-1	TGTGCCAGCAGTGAAGAGACAAGGCTAGCGGGAGTCACCTACGAGCAGTACTTC	CASSEETRLAGVTYEQYF
.	.	13	TRBJ2-2	TRBV3-1/TRBV3-2	TGTGCCAGCAGCCCTCAGTATACCGGGGAGCTGTTTTTT	CASSPQYTGELFF
.	TRBD2	15	TRBJ2-2	TRBV11-2	TGTGCCAGCAGCTTTAGCGGGAGAGGGACCGGGGAGCTGTTTTTT	CASSFSGRGTGELFF
.	TRBD1	15	TRBJ1-1	TRBV5-6	TGTGCCAGCAGCTTGCAGGGGGAATGGGGCACTGAAGCTTTCTTT	CASSLQGEWGTEAFF
.	TRBD1	19	TRBJ1-5	TRBV19	TGTGCCAGTAGATCGACGGGACAGGAGGGGGGATATGGCAATCAGCCCCAGCATTTT	CASRSTGQEGGYGNQPQHF
.	.	15	TRBJ1-5	TRBV3-1/TRBV3-2	TGTGCCAGCAGCCAAGATTTCAGGGGAGATCAGCCCCAGCATTTT	CASSQDFRGDQPQHF
.	TRBD1	14	TRBJ1-5	TRBV28	TGTGCCAGCAACACAGGGGGAGGTAATCAGCCCCAGCATTTT	CASNTGGGNQPQHF
.	.	15	TRBJ2-1	TRBV29-1	TGCAGCGTTGAAACTCCTCCAAGCTCCTACAATGAGCAGTTCTTC	CSVETPPSSYNEQFF
.	TRBD1	15	TRBJ1-6	TRBV6-6	TGTGCCAGCAGCGACAGGGGAACCGATAATTCACCCCTCCACTTT	CASSDRGTDNSPLHF
few	.	15	TRBJ1-5	TRBV4-1	TGCGCCAGCAGCCAAGGTATCCAGGCCGATCAGCCCCAGCATTTT	CASSQGIQADQPQHF
.	.	14	TRBJ1-3	TRBV6-5	TGTGCCACAGGACTACTAAGCTCTGGAAACACCATATATTTT	CATGLLSSGNTIYF
.	TRBD2	18	TRBJ2-3	TRBV19	TGTGCCAGTAGTAGCCGGACTAGCGGGGGATCGAGCACAGATACGCAGTATTTT	CASSSRTSGGSSTDTQYF
.	.	12	TRBJ2-7	TRBV2	TGTGCCAGCAGTAACTCGCAGGGCGAGCAGTACTTC	CASSNSQGEQYF
.	TRBD1	14	TRBJ2-5	TRBV13	TGTGCCAGCAGCTTAGACAGGGGGCTTGAGACCCAGTACTTC	CASSLDRGLETQYF
.	.	15	TRBJ1-4	TRBV18	TGTGCCAGCTCTCCGACAGGCAACTCTAATGAAAAACTGTTTTTT	CASSPTGNSNEKLFF
.	.	14	TRBJ2-5	TRBV7-9	TGTGCCAGCAGCTTACCCCAACGAGGCGAGACCCAGTACTTC	CASSLPQRGETQYF
.	TRBD2	18	TRBJ2-3	TRBV6-2/TRBV6-3	TGTGCCAGCAGCCGACGGCTAGCGGGAGTTGTAGTGACAGATACGCAGTATTTT	CASSRRLAGVVVTDTQYF
.	.	20	TRBJ2-1	TRBV13	TGTGCCAGCAGCTTACGCCCCACGGGGGCGGGGCGGGAGACCTACAATGAGCAGTTCTTC	CASSLRPTGAGRETYNEQFF
.	.	13	TRBJ2-1	TRBV2	TGTGCCAGCTCCGGGGGAGAATACAATGAGCAGTTCTTC	CASSGGEYNEQFF
.	.	15	TRBJ2-7	TRBV7-9	TGTGCCAGCCGATCCGGTGGGGGGTCCCCCTACGAGCAGTACTTC	CASRSGGGSPYEQYF
.	.	14	TRBJ2-3	TRBV3-1/TRBV3-2	TGTGCCAGCAGCCACGGATTGGGCCCAGATACGCAGTATTTT	CASSHGLGPDTQYF
.	.	17	TRBJ1-5	TRBV7-8	TGTGCCAGCTCCACCGGAGGGGTCCCTTATAGCAATCAGCCCCAGCATTTT	CASSTGGVPYSNQPQHF
.	.	15	TRBJ2-3	TRBV21-1	TGTGCCAGCAGCAAAAACAGGGTTTGGACAGATACGCAGTATTTT	CASSKNRVWTDTQYF
.	.	15	TRBJ1-6	TRBV6-5	TGTGCCAGCTCCTACGAGGGAGGGAGGAATTCACCCCTCCACTTT	CASSYEGGRNSPLHF
.	TRBD2	15	TRBJ2-1	TRBV6-5	TGTGCCAGCAGACACGGGACTAGCGGATCTTCTGAGCAGTTCTTC	CASRHGTSGSSEQFF
.	.	15	TRBJ1-6	TRBV28	TGTGCCAGCAGTAGCCAGTGGGAGCCTAATTCACCCCTCCACTTT	CASSSQWEPNSPLHF
.	TRBD1	16	TRBJ1-6	TRBV19	TGTGCCAGTAGTATGGGACAGTCGTTCTATAATTCACCCCTCCACTTT	CASSMGQSFYNSPLHF
.	.	13	TRBJ1-5	TRBV6-1	TGTGCCAGCAGTGAAGCCTTGGATCGGGCCCAGCATTTT	CASSEALDRAQHF
.	.	15	TRBJ1-4	TRBV18	TGTGCCAGCTCACCTCCAGGGGTTGATAATGAAAAACTGTTTTTT	CASSPPGVDNEKLFF
.	TRBD1	13	TRBJ2-2	TRBV24-1	TGTGCCACCGGGACAGGGTGGCCCGGGGAGCTGTTTTTT	CATGTGWPGELFF
many	TRBD2	14	TRBJ2-1	TRBV6-4	TGTGCCAGCAGTGAGGGGCGGGAGAATGATGAGCAGTTCTTC	CASSEGRENDEQFF
.	.	13	TRBJ1-5	TRBV5-6	TGTGCCAGCAGCTTTCAGGAGGATCAGCCCCAGCATTTT	CASSFQEDQPQHF
.	TRBD1	15	TRBJ2-2	TRBV27	TGTGCCAGCAGAAGGAACAGGGGGGCCACCGGGGAGCTGTTTTTT	CASRRNRGATGELFF
.	.	11	TRBJ1-1	TRBV29-1	TGCAGCGTTGAAGGGGCAAATGGGGCTTTCTTT	CSVEGANGAFF
.	TRBD1	16	TRBJ2-1	TRBV5-1	TGCGCCAGCAGCTTGCTGCGGACAGGGACCTACAATGAGCAGTTCTTC	CASSLLRTGTYNEQFF